One and the same sample provided the 18 T cell receptor beta chains below, sequenced in a study of T cell responses to AZD1222 COVID-19 vaccine. TCRdb's table, derived via immunoSEQ multiplex PCR, lists solely in-frame clones and lacks some. The table has tens of thousands of clones, under 85% seen once. The sample was peripheral blood, taken on day 0 of AZD1222 vaccination. The receptors originated from an adult in good health.

The CDR3, as DNA: TGTGCCAGCAGCCCAAACGGCAGCCCAGATACGCAGTATTTT. Its translation is CASSPNGSPDTQYF. J is TRBJ2-3 and V is TRBV7-3; D not certain. Germline V lookup: CDR1 SGHTA, CDR2 FQGTGA. The CDR3 is made up of 14 amino acids. The ends were cut back, 5 bases at V and 4 bases at J, with 13 bases in the middle.

This clone was recorded a few times. The rearrangement joins TRBV28 to TRBJ2-1, with 11 nucleotides matching TRBD2. The V gene's germline CDR1 is MDHEN and CDR2 SYDVKM. Trimming removed 5 bases from V and 4 bases from J; junction bases left unmatched: 10. The CDR3 is made up of 17 amino acids. The CDR3 sequence: CASSVSLAGVGYNEQFF. The CDR3 DNA reads as TGTGCCAGCAGTGTCTCACTAGCGGGAGTCGGGTACAATGAGCAGTTCTTC.

V is TRBV7-2 and J is TRBJ2-5, with TRBD2 as a possible D gene (5 bases). Germline-derived CDR1 and CDR2 are SGHTA and FQGNSA. This CDR3 is built from 15 residues. V shed 5 bases and J shed 5 bases, with 18 bases lying between them. CDR3 sequence (DNA): TGTGCCAGCAGCCAGAGAGCGGCCCCGGAGGAGACCCAGTACTTC. This translates into CASSQRAAPEETQYF.

This chain joins TRBV5-1 and TRBJ2-3; 12 bases agree with TRBD2. CDR3 length equals 16 residues. V dropped 5 bases and J dropped 2; count of bases not matched to a gene: 6. The V gene's germline CDR1 is SGHRS and CDR2 YFSETQ. The CDR3 bases are TGCGCCAGCAGTTTGACTAGCGGGGGCACCACAGATACGCAGTATTTT. It codes for CASSLTSGGTTDTQYF.

This chain connects TRBV5-4 to TRBJ2-1; no definite D call. Trimming removed 10 bases at V and 6 bases at J, with 17 bases between. There are 13 residues in the CDR3. The germline CDR1 and CDR2 sequences are SGHNT and YYREEE (reference sequence). The CDR3 coding sequence is TGTGCCGTATCCGGGTGGCCGCCCAATGAGCAGTTCTTC. It translates to CAVSGWPPNEQFF.

The CDR3 spells CASTPSGGNTGELFF. For the CDR3, the DNA is TGTGCCAGCACTCCGTCGGGGGGGAACACCGGGGAGCTGTTTTTT. The J gene is TRBJ2-2, the V gene TRBV5-4; 7 positions agree with TRBD2. Losses at the gene ends were 6 bases for V and 1 base for J; bases not matched to a gene: 6. The germline gives CDR1 SGHNT, CDR2 YYREEE (reference sequence). This CDR3 has 15 amino acids.

This clone appeared a single time. The chain has TRBV27 and TRBJ2-7, with TRBD1 identical over 8 bases. The junction had 5 bases not matched to a gene; V was cut back by 5 bases and J by 2 bases. In germline, CDR1 is MNHEY, CDR2 SMNVEV (reference sequence). The CDR3 is 14 residues long. Here the CDR3 reads CASSLGTGPYEQYF. CDR3 in DNA: TGTGCCAGCAGTCTTGGGACAGGACCCTACGAGCAGTACTTC.

This clone occurred once. The chain has TRBV11-2 and TRBJ2-3; maybe TRBD1 (6 bases). V shed 5 bases and J shed 2 bases, with 14 bases lying between them. The CDR3 runs to 15 residues. Per the germline V gene, CDR1 is SGHAT and CDR2 is FQNNGV. In DNA, the CDR3 is TGTGCCAGCAGCGGAACCGGGACAAACACAGATACGCAGTATTTT. This translates into CASSGTGTNTDTQYF.

This clone has a handful of counts. The chain recombines TRBV19 with TRBJ1-1; D perhaps matches TRBD1 (5 bases). Germline V gene lookup returns CDR1 LNHDA and CDR2 SQIVND (reference sequence). The CDR3 runs to 12 residues. Trimming shortened V by 7 bases and J by 1 base, and 7 bases separated the two germline ends. The CDR3 region is CASMGGNTEAFF. The CDR3, as DNA: TGTGCCAGTATGGGGGGGAACACTGAAGCTTTCTTT. The full variable domain, in which reference TRBV19 and TRBJ1-1 provide the parts outside the CDR3, is DGGITQSPKYLFRKEGQNVTLSCEQNLNHDAMYWYRQDPGQGLRLIYYSQIVNDFQKGDIAEGYSVSREKKESFPLTVTSAQKNPTAFYLCASMGGNTEAFFGQGTRLTVV.

The gene calls are TRBV7-2 and TRBJ2-7, with D maybe TRBD2 (5 bases). The CDR3 contains 13 residues. Germline loops: CDR1 SGHTA, CDR2 FQGNSA. Trimming removed 5 bases at V and 4 bases at J, with 12 bases between. The CDR3 nucleotides are TGTGCCAGCAGCCGCCGCCCGGGGTACGAGCAGTACTTC. Translation: CASSRRPGYEQYF.

The rearrangement joins TRBV5-1 to TRBJ2-4, with TRBD1 matching 8 bases. In germline, CDR1 is SGHRS, CDR2 YFSETQ. The CDR3 extends over 16 amino acids. The junction had 11 bases not matched to a gene; V was cut back by 4 bases and J by 5 bases. The CDR3 DNA reads TGCGCCAGCAGCCCGGACAGGGCGGGACGGGAAAACATTCAGTACTTC. Protein sequence: CASSPDRAGRENIQYF.

The CDR3 DNA reads TGCGCCAGCAGCCAAGATCGCCTAGCGGGGCGCCCGCAGTACTTC. Protein: CASSQDRLAGRPQYF. The chain is built from TRBV4-1 and TRBJ2-7; 9 nucleotides agree with TRBD2. This CDR3 is built from 15 residues. The V and J ends lost 0 bases and 9 bases, in that order; junction bases with no gene match: 9. Germline assignment: CDR1 MGHRA and CDR2 YSYEKL.

The chain couples TRBV7-9 to TRBJ2-5, with 9 bases identical to TRBD1. The germline CDR1 and CDR2 sequences are SEHNR and FQNEAQ (reference sequence). V was pared by 5 bases and J by 3 bases, with 10 bases of the junction left unmatched. The CDR3 is 16 amino acids. The CDR3 DNA reads as TGTGCCAGCAGCGACCGGGGACAGGGCCCAAAAGAGACCCAGTACTTC. This encodes CASSDRGQGPKETQYF.

This clone was detected only a few times. The chain carries TRBV6-5 and TRBJ1-5, with 9 nucleotides matching TRBD1. The V gene's germline CDR1 is MNHEY and CDR2 SVGAGI. The CDR3 is 15 residues long. Unmatched junction bases numbered 5, after V lost 7 bases and J lost 1 base. The CDR3 region has the DNA TGTGCCAGCACCCCGACAGGGGGAAGCAATCAGCCCCAGCATTTT. It codes for CASTPTGGSNQPQHF.

This clone is a singleton in its sample. The chain is built from TRBV7-2 and TRBJ2-5; D is unresolved. Germline V CDR1 and CDR2: SGHTA, FQGNSA. Trimming left V 0 bases short and J 5 bases short, with 10 bases between. The CDR3 length is 14 residues. The CDR3 spells CASSLAVGRETQYF. CDR3 nucleotides: TGTGCCAGCAGCTTAGCCGTGGGAAGGGAGACCCAGTACTTC.

The CDR3, as DNA: TGTGCCTGGAGTGGTGGGCAGGGGGGTTACGAGCAGTACTTC. It yields the protein CAWSGGQGGYEQYF. The rearrangement joins TRBV30 to TRBJ2-7, with a tentative D call TRBD1 (7 bases). The ends were cut back, 1 base at V and 4 bases at J, with 14 bases in the middle. The CDR3 loop spans 14 amino acids. Per the germline V gene, CDR1 is GTSNPN and CDR2 is SVGIG (reference sequence).

CDR3 loop: CASSLAGQGSTEAFF. In DNA, the CDR3 is TGTGCCAGCAGTCTCGCGGGACAGGGGAGCACTGAAGCTTTCTTT. The gene calls are TRBV28 and TRBJ1-1; 10 nucleotides agree with TRBD1. The CDR3 runs to 15 residues. Germline V gives CDR1 MDHEN, CDR2 SYDVKM. V was pared by 5 bases and J by 4 bases, with 7 bases of the junction left unmatched.

The chain has TRBV14 and TRBJ1-2, with 8 bases lining up with TRBD1. The germline V gene encodes CDR1 SGHDN and CDR2 FVKESK. The CDR3 consists of 15 residues. V was clipped by 3 bases and J by 4 bases; unmatched bases: 7. The CDR3 loop reads CASSHLGQGSYGYTF. CDR3 DNA sequence: TGTGCCAGCAGCCACCTTGGACAGGGAAGCTATGGCTACACCTTC. The entire variable domain, with the rest obtained from reference TRBV14 and TRBJ1-2, is as follows: EAGVTQFPSHSVIEKGQTVTLRCDPISGHDNLYWYRRVMGKEIKFLLHFVKESKQDESGMPNNRFLAERTGGTYSTLKVQPAELEDSGVYFCASSHLGQGSYGYTFGSGTRLTVV.